The entry below gives a single T cell receptor beta chain sequence along with its context. This record comes from a study of blood T cell repertoires in COVID-19. Background on the study: T cells, B-cell-depleted T cells, or PBMCs supplied cDNA or gDNA.

CDR1 and CDR2 (germline): MNHEY, SVGAGI. The CDR3 has 14 amino acids. Between the trimmed V and J ends, which lost 5 bases and 5 bases, there was a span of 14 bases. Sequenced by immunoSEQ multiplex PCR; TCRdb stores in-frame clones only, minus some. The table shows some 150,000 clones, with roughly 84% occurring only once. This clonotype originated in a human donor with acute or convalescent COVID-19. The donor label of this sample is uncertain. The chain has TRBV6-5 and TRBJ2-3, with D perhaps TRBD1 (6 bases). What was sequenced was peripheral blood. DNA of the CDR3: TGTGCCAGCAGTCACTGGACAGTTCAAGATACGCAGTATTTT. Amino acids: CASSHWTVQDTQYF.